The 26 T cell receptor beta chains below were found in one sample sequenced in a study of cytomegalovirus exposure and HLA in healthy donors. Here immunoSEQ multiplex PCR was the method, and the copy in TCRdb shows in-frame clones only, minus some. The repertoire has around 70,000 clones, around 94% of them found once; the top ten carry roughly 1.4%. The material sequenced was PBMCs. The receptors originated from a man aged 18 to 30 in good health and CMV-seropositive.

The chain employs TRBV5-1 and TRBJ2-3, with 10 nucleotides matching TRBD2. The CDR3 sequence is 15 residues long. Germline V gives CDR1 SGHRS, CDR2 YFSETQ. J lost 6 bases, V lost 0 bases, and 4 bases had no gene match. CDR3 nucleotide sequence: TGCGCCAGCAGCTTGGCGGGGACTAGCGAGGATACGCAGTATTTT. Translating it yields CASSLAGTSEDTQYF.

The rearrangement uses TRBV4-1 and TRBJ2-3, with 8 bases fitting TRBD2. The CDR3 has 18 amino acids. Looked up from germline, CDR1 is MGHRA and CDR2 is YSYEKL. The V segment lost 0 bases and the J segment 2 bases; nucleotides outside the gene matches: 10. The CDR3 bases are TGCGCCAGCAGCCAAGATTATGCGGGAGGAGTCTCCACAGATACGCAGTATTTT. It yields the protein CASSQDYAGGVSTDTQYF.

The chain recombines TRBV18 with TRBJ2-5; 10 bases are shared with TRBD2. From germline, CDR1 is KGHSH and CDR2 LQKENI. The V and J ends lost 2 bases and 5 bases, in that order; junction bases with no gene match: 11. The CDR3 has 17 residues. The CDR3 DNA follows: TGTGCCAGCTCACCAAATTCCGGGACTAGCGTCGACGAGACCCAGTACTTC. As protein: CASSPNSGTSVDETQYF.

This clone was seen a few times. This chain links TRBV11-2 with TRBJ2-1; perhaps TRBD1 as D (6 bases). The CDR3 totals 13 residues. Germline V gene sequence: CDR1 SGHAT, CDR2 FQNNGV. V gave up 5 bases and J gave up 10 bases, with 15 bases separating them. As DNA, the CDR3 is TGTGCCAGCAGCCCCGAGGCAGGGGCCGAGCAGTTCTTC. Its translation: CASSPEAGAEQFF.

The chain recombines TRBV29-1 with TRBJ2-1; the match to TRBD2 covers 12 bases. Trimming removed 3 bases from V and 7 bases from J; junction bases left unmatched: 10. Germline V CDR1 and CDR2: SQVTM, ANQGSEA. This CDR3 is built from 16 residues. In nucleotides, the CDR3 is TGCAGCGTTGAGACTAGCGGGAGATCTGTAAGGAATGAGCAGTTCTTC. As protein: CSVETSGRSVRNEQFF.

This chain links TRBV28 with TRBJ1-5; D perhaps matches TRBD1 (5 bases). The ends were cut back, 3 bases at V and 6 bases at J, with 18 bases in the middle. In germline, CDR1 is MDHEN, CDR2 SYDVKM. The CDR3 runs to 16 residues. The CDR3 reads CASSFIVLQGGQPQHF. The CDR3 DNA reads TGTGCCAGCAGTTTTATCGTTTTGCAGGGTGGTCAGCCCCAGCATTTT. The full variable domain, its missing parts supplied by reference TRBV28 and TRBJ1-5, is DVKVTQSSRYLVKRTGEKVFLECVQDMDHENMFWYRQDPGLGLRLIYFSYDVKMKEKGDIPEGYSVSREKKERFSLILESASTNQTSMYLCASSFIVLQGGQPQHFGDGTRLSIL.

V gene TRBV28 combines with J gene TRBJ1-3; D is undetermined. V was shortened by 6 bases and J by 2 bases, with 11 bases between the two germline ends. The germline V gene encodes CDR1 MDHEN and CDR2 SYDVKM. CDR3 length: 14 amino acids. The CDR3 spells CASREGTPGNTIYF. The DNA for the CDR3 is TGTGCCAGCAGGGAGGGAACTCCTGGAAACACCATATATTTT.

The V call is TRBV5-1, the J call TRBJ2-3; 8 bases line up with TRBD2. J gave up 2 bases and V 0 bases, and 5 bases lay outside the gene matches. From germline, CDR1 is SGHRS and CDR2 YFSETQ. The CDR3 runs to 16 residues. The CDR3 protein is CASSLGSSGNTDTQYF. CDR3 in DNA: TGCGCCAGCAGCTTGGGCAGTAGCGGGAACACAGATACGCAGTATTTT.

This sequence joins TRBV28 and TRBJ1-5; tentative D call: TRBD1 (6 bases). The CDR3 consists of 14 residues. The V end lost 6 bases, the J end lost 1 base, and 10 bases lay between the germline ends. Germline loops: CDR1 MDHEN, CDR2 SYDVKM. CDR3 DNA: TGTGCCAGCAGCCTAACAGGGAGCAATCAGCCCCAGCATTTT. It yields the protein CASSLTGSNQPQHF.

The chain is built from TRBV7-9 and TRBJ2-7, with TRBD1 identical over 7 bases. The CDR3 is made up of 14 amino acids. Germline assignment: CDR1 SEHNR and CDR2 FQNEAQ (reference sequence). With V trimmed by 5 bases and J by 7 bases, 11 bases remained unmatched. Here the CDR3 reads CASSRGTDFGEQYF. For the CDR3, the DNA is TGTGCCAGCAGCCGAGGGACAGACTTCGGAGAGCAGTACTTC.

The DNA for the CDR3 is TGTGCCAGCTCACCACCCCGGACTAGCGCTACATACGAGCAGTACTTC. This translates into CASSPPRTSATYEQYF. The V and J genes are TRBV18 and TRBJ2-7, with 9 bases lining up with TRBD2. Germline V gives CDR1 KGHSH, CDR2 LQKENI. This CDR3 is built from 16 residues. The V segment lost 0 bases and the J segment 4 bases; nucleotides outside the gene matches: 7.

The chain carries TRBV6-4 and TRBJ1-5; no firm D call. The CDR3 length is 13 residues. Looked up from germline, CDR1 is MRHNA and CDR2 is SNTAGT. V dropped 2 bases and J dropped 3 bases, with 5 bases sitting between them. CDR3 in DNA: TGTGCCAGCAGTGACAGAGCCAATCAGCCCCAGCATTTT. Amino acid sequence: CASSDRANQPQHF.

This clone is a singleton in its sample. V and J are TRBV7-9 and TRBJ2-1; D is unclear. CDR3 size: 13 residues. V was cut by 5 bases and J by 2 bases, with 7 bases left in between. From germline, CDR1 is SEHNR and CDR2 FQNEAQ (reference sequence). The CDR3, as DNA: TGTGCCAGCAGCCCCCGGGCCTACAATGAGCAGTTCTTC. Translating gives CASSPRAYNEQFF.

The V gene is TRBV10-3, the J gene TRBJ1-2; TRBD1 is a possible D gene (6 bases). The germline V and J ends were trimmed by 6 bases and 10 bases, with 27 bases remaining between them. Germline V CDR1 and CDR2: ENHRY, SYGVKD. The CDR3 contains 16 residues. DNA for the CDR3: TGTGCCATCAGCAGACAGGTTGGGTTGGGGTCTCTGCACTACACCTTC. This encodes CAISRQVGLGSLHYTF.

J is TRBJ1-2 and V is TRBV6-5; TRBD1 matches 8 bases. Germline V gives CDR1 MNHEY, CDR2 SVGAGI. Trimming took 0 bases from V and 6 from J; bases not matched to a gene: 6. This CDR3 region has 15 residues. In DNA, the CDR3 is TGTGCCAGCAGTTACTCGAAGTGGACAGGGAATGGCTACACCTTC. Encoded protein: CASSYSKWTGNGYTF.

The chain carries TRBV9 and TRBJ2-1, with TRBD1 as a possible D gene (6 bases). Germline CDR1 is SGDLS and CDR2 is YYNGEE. Trimming cost V 3 bases and J 2 bases, with 12 bases left between them. The CDR3 loop spans 15 amino acids. CDR3 region: CASSAGAGAYNEQFF. The CDR3 coding sequence is TGTGCCAGCAGCGCCGGGGCAGGGGCCTACAATGAGCAGTTCTTC.

This clone was detected only once. V usage is TRBV9 and J usage is TRBJ2-3; 16 bases match TRBD2. CDR3 length: 16 residues. V was clipped by 3 bases and J by 5 bases; unmatched bases: 3. The germline V gene encodes CDR1 SGDLS and CDR2 YYNGEE. CDR3 nucleotides: TGTGCCAGCAGCGCGGGACTAGCGGGAGGGGTAGATACGCAGTATTTT. Its translation: CASSAGLAGGVDTQYF.

The chain employs TRBV19 and TRBJ2-3; D is uncertain. The CDR3 has 14 amino acids. Trimming cost V 10 bases and J 4 bases, with 18 bases left between them. Germline CDR1 reads LNHDA; CDR2 reads SQIVND (reference sequence). In nucleotides, the CDR3 is TGTGCCACCGGCCCTCTAGGTGAGGCAGATACGCAGTATTTT. Encoded protein: CATGPLGEADTQYF.

The chain uses TRBV9 and TRBJ2-6; D ambiguous. The CDR3 length is 15 residues. V gave up 0 bases and J gave up 1 base, with 5 bases separating them. CDR1 and CDR2 (germline): SGDLS, YYNGEE. The CDR3 DNA is TGTGCCAGCAGCGTAGGAGGTTCTGGGGCCAACGTCCTGACTTTC. The encoded protein is CASSVGGSGANVLTF.

The gene calls are TRBV7-2 and TRBJ2-7; 9 nucleotides match TRBD2. Germline lookup yields CDR1 SGHTA and CDR2 FQGNSA. The CDR3 extends over 14 amino acids. Trimming took 0 bases from V and 3 from J; bases not matched to a gene: 0. The CDR3 sequence is CASSLALAGYEQYF. The CDR3 bases are TGTGCCAGCAGCTTAGCACTAGCGGGCTACGAGCAGTACTTC. Drawing the rest from reference TRBV7-2 and TRBJ2-7, the complete variable domain is GAGVSQSPSNKVTEKGKDVELRCDPISGHTALYWYRQSLGQGLEFLIYFQGNSAPDKSGLPSDRFSAERTGGSVSTLTIQRTQQEDSAVYLCASSLALAGYEQYFGPGTRLTVT.

The chain carries TRBV6-5 and TRBJ2-1; 7 bases fit TRBD2. The CDR3 runs to 15 residues. Germline V gives CDR1 MNHEY, CDR2 SVGAGI. The trim removed 6 bases at V and 6 bases at J, leaving 11 bases unmatched. The CDR3 reads CASSPRAGALNEQFF. DNA for the CDR3: TGTGCCAGCAGCCCCCGTGCGGGAGCCCTCAATGAGCAGTTCTTC.

The gene calls are TRBV29-1 and TRBJ2-5, with TRBD2 identical over 10 bases. CDR3 length equals 18 residues. After removal of 3 bases from V and 1 base from J, the junction contained 14 bases not matched to a gene. The germline V gene encodes CDR1 SQVTM and CDR2 ANQGSEA. The CDR3 reads CSVEGRASGSFSQETQYF. CDR3 sequence (DNA): TGCAGCGTTGAGGGTAGGGCTAGCGGGAGTTTTTCCCAAGAGACCCAGTACTTC.

This chain links TRBV10-3 with TRBJ2-2; TRBD2 matches 9 bases. The junction had 1 base not matched to a gene; V was cut back by 6 bases and J by 5 bases. The CDR3 totals 13 residues. Germline V gives CDR1 ENHRY, CDR2 SYGVKD. CDR3 nucleotides: TGTGCCATCAGAACTAGCGGGACCGGGGAGCTGTTTTTT. Protein product: CAIRTSGTGELFF.

The chain is built from TRBV7-3 and TRBJ1-2; 7 bases line up with TRBD1. This CDR3 spans 16 amino acids. J was trimmed by 6 bases and V by 5 bases; bases with no gene match: 15. Germline assignment: CDR1 SGHTA and CDR2 FQGTGA. The DNA for the CDR3 is TGTGCCAGCAGCCCCGCGCAAGGGGGCGAATTTGATGGCTACACCTTC. Protein sequence: CASSPAQGGEFDGYTF.

The gene calls are TRBV30 and TRBJ2-1; D unclear. The CDR3 is 11 residues long. Trimming removed 0 bases from V and 8 bases from J, with 5 bases in between. Germline CDR1 reads GTSNPN; CDR2 reads SVGIG (reference sequence). CDR3 residues: CAWSVFDEQFF. In DNA form, the CDR3 reads TGTGCCTGGAGTGTCTTCGATGAGCAGTTCTTC.

This clone was seen only a few times. The chain carries TRBV2 and TRBJ1-5, with 11 bases aligning to TRBD1. There are 14 residues in the CDR3. V lost 6 bases, J lost 6 bases, and 4 bases stayed unmatched. From germline, CDR1 is SNHLY and CDR2 FYNNEI. In DNA form, the CDR3 reads TGTGCCAGCAGGGACAGGGGGCAAGGTCAGCCCCAGCATTTT. Amino acids: CASRDRGQGQPQHF.